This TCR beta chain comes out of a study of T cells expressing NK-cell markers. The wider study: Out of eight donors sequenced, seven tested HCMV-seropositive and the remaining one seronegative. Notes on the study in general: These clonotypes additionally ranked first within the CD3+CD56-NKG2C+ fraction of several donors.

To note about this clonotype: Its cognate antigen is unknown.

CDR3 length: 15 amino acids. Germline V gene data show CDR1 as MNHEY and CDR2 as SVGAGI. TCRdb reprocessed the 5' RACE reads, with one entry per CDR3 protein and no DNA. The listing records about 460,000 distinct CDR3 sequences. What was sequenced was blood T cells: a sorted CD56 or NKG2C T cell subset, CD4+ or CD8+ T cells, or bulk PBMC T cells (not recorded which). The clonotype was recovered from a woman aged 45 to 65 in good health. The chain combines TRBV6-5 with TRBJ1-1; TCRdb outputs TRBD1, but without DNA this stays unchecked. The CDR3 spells CASSYRGTVNTEAFF.